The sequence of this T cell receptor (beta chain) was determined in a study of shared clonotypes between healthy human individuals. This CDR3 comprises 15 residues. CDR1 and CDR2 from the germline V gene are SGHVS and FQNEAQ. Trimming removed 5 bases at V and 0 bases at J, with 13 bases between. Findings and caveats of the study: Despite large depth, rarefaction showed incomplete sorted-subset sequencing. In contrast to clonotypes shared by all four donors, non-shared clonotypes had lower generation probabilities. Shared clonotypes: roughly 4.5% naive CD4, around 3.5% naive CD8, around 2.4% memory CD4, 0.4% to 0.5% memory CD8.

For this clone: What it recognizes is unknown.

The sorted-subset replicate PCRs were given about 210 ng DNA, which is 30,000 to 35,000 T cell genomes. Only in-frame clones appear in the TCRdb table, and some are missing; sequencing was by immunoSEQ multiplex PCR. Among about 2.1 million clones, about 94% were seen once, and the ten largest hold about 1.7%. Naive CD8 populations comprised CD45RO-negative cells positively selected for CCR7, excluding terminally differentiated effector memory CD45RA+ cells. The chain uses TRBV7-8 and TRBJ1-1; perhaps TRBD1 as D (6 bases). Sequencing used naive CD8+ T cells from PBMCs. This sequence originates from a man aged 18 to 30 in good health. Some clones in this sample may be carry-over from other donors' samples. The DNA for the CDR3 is TGTGCCAGCAGCGCCCGGGGGCTAATGAACACTGAAGCTTTCTTT. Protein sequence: CASSARGLMNTEAFF.